This TCR beta chain was observed in a study of T-cell reconstitution after alpha-beta-depleted transplantation in children. The TCRbeta library was prepared with unique molecular identifiers. A single record per CDR3 protein comes from TCRdb applying MiXCR to the PCR reads. The data hold around 100,000 distinct CDR3 sequences, with around a tenth observed a single time. Of note for this clonotype: Its antigen remains unidentified.

The CDR3 sequence is 17 residues long. In germline, CDR1 is MDHEN, CDR2 SYDVKM. Trimming removed 2 bases at V and 0 bases at J, with 14 bases between. Study results and limitations: A year post-transplant, T-cell counts and diversity derived mostly from newly produced T cells. Several hundred graft clones that had expanded were reportedly the source of alpha-beta T cells about two months after transplant.

J is TRBJ2-1 and V is TRBV28; D call uncertain. Sequencing was performed on PBMCs, taken before TCRalphabeta/CD19-depleted stem cell transplant. This receptor was taken from a boy younger than 10 with acute lymphoblastic leukemia, due to receive a stem cell transplant. CDR3 nucleotides: TGTGCCAGCAGTTTACGCAGGACCGTACTCTCCTACAATGAGCAGTTCTTC. Translation: CASSLRRTVLSYNEQFF.